This TCR beta chain is drawn from a study of blood T cell repertoires in COVID-19. Background on the study: Acute-phase and convalescent COVID-19 samples originated in the United States, Italy and Spain. Sources were T cells, B-cell-depleted T cells, or PBMCs; the material itself was cDNA or gDNA.

Under the authors' procedure: By means of reference gene primer amplification, nucleated cell counts were estimated. Sequenced by immunoSEQ multiplex PCR; TCRdb stores in-frame clones only, minus some. That table is the source of V, J and clone size, and D and trimming were worked out from the DNA. The sample consists of over 150,000 clones, around 84% of them appearing once. The V end lost 5 bases, the J end lost 3 bases, and 10 bases lay between the germline ends. Germline values: CDR1 SGHTA, CDR2 FQGNSA. The CDR3 is 13 amino acids. The genes are TRBV7-2 and TRBJ2-5; the D is unclear. Input material: peripheral blood. This TCR was sampled from a man in his forties or fifties with acute or convalescent COVID-19. CDR3 DNA: TGTGCCAGCAGCCCGAGCTTCGAAGAGACCCAGTACTTC. Its translation: CASSPSFEETQYF. Variable domain in full (rest from reference TRBV7-2 and TRBJ2-5): GAGVSQSPSNKVTEKGKDVELRCDPISGHTALYWYRQSLGQGLEFLIYFQGNSAPDKSGLPSDRFSAERTGGSVSTLTIQRTQQEDSAVYLCASSPSFEETQYFGPGTRLLVL.